This TCR beta chain was observed in a study of cytomegalovirus exposure and HLA in healthy donors. Trimming took 0 bases from V and 4 from J, leaving 6 bases between them. This CDR3 has 12 amino acids. Germline V CDR1 and CDR2: GTSNPN, SVGIG (reference sequence). Use of 60 Vbeta and 13 Jbeta primers characterized the PCR. Repertoires were generated with immunoSEQ multiplex PCR, while TCRdb's copy carries only in-frame clones and drops some. The sample yields under 95,000 clones, more than 75% seen once. This cohort consisted of healthy bone marrow donors. The source of this sequence is a woman in her thirties or forties in good health and CMV-seropositive. Sequencing was carried out using PBMCs. J is TRBJ1-2 and V is TRBV30, with D unclear. CDR3 amino acids: CAWSVPGYGYTF. DNA for the CDR3: TGTGCCTGGAGTGTGCCGGGCTATGGCTACACCTTC.